These 14 T cell receptor beta chains were sequenced from one sample in a study of cytomegalovirus exposure and HLA in healthy donors. The PCR employed 60 Vbeta primers together with 13 Jbeta primers. Measured with immunoSEQ multiplex PCR; TCRdb has only the in-frame clones, and not every one. The table for this sample gives roughly 100,000 clones. Sequenced input: PBMCs. Every receptor here comes from a man between 35 and 55 years old in good health and CMV-seronegative.

For the CDR3, the DNA is TGTGCCAGCAGCTTAGTAACAGGCCTCTATGGCTACACCTTC. This translates into CASSLVTGLYGYTF. The gene calls are TRBV7-2 and TRBJ1-2; TRBD1 might be the D (5 bases). The CDR3 contains 14 residues. Trimming pared 1 base from V and 4 bases from J, leaving 10 bases between. Germline CDR1 SGHTA, CDR2 FQGNSA.

The J gene is TRBJ1-2, the V gene TRBV7-8; D not resolved. Per germline, CDR1 SGHVS and CDR2 FQNEAQ. CDR3 length equals 13 residues. Trimming shortened V by 1 base and J by 4 bases, and 7 bases separated the two germline ends. CDR3 coding DNA: TGTGCCAGCAGCTTAGACTCCTTCTATGGCTACACCTTC. This encodes CASSLDSFYGYTF.

The J gene is TRBJ1-4, the V gene TRBV7-2, with D possibly being TRBD1 (6 bases). In germline, CDR1 is SGHTA, CDR2 FQGNSA. Trimming removed 0 bases at V and 5 bases at J, with 10 bases between. The CDR3 is 15 residues long. The CDR3 DNA reads TGTGCCAGCAGCTTAGCAGCAGGGGCGAATGAAAAACTGTTTTTT. Amino acid sequence: CASSLAAGANEKLFF.

This rearrangement joins TRBV18 to TRBJ2-2; 9 bases are a match to TRBD2. Germline loops: CDR1 KGHSH, CDR2 LQKENI. V lost 2 bases, J lost 1 base, and 5 bases stayed unmatched. CDR3 size: 17 residues. For the CDR3, the DNA is TGTGCCAGCTCACCAACCAGCGGGGGGCTGAACACCGGGGAGCTGTTTTTT. It translates to CASSPTSGGLNTGELFF.

The rearrangement links TRBV5-6 to TRBJ2-5; 8 bases agree with TRBD2. The CDR3 length is 15 residues. The V gene's germline CDR1 is SGHDT and CDR2 YYEEEE. The trim removed 0 bases at V and 4 bases at J, leaving 5 bases unmatched. The CDR3 spells CASSLASGSGETQYF. CDR3 in DNA: TGTGCCAGCAGCTTGGCCAGCGGGAGCGGAGAGACCCAGTACTTC. The full variable domain, in which reference TRBV5-6 and TRBJ2-5 provide the parts outside the CDR3, is DAGVTQSPTHLIKTRGQQVTLRCSPKSGHDTVSWYQQALGQGPQFIFQYYEEEERQRGNFPDRFSGHQFPNYSSELNVNALLLGDSALYLCASSLASGSGETQYFGPGTRLLVL.

The chain has TRBV30 and TRBJ2-2; tentatively, D is TRBD1 (6 bases). The V end was cut by 2 bases, the J end by 6 bases, with 13 bases between. The CDR3 sequence is 14 residues long. CDR1 and CDR2 from the germline V gene are GTSNPN and SVGIG (reference sequence). CDR3 protein: CAWSQQGSAGELFF. The CDR3 DNA reads as TGTGCCTGGAGTCAACAGGGATCAGCCGGGGAGCTGTTTTTT.

This sequence joins TRBV7-7 and TRBJ2-7; weak D call: TRBD2 (6 bases). Germline V CDR1 and CDR2: SSHAT, FNYEAQ (reference sequence). Trimming removed 8 bases from V and 0 bases from J, with 14 bases in between. The CDR3 length is 14 residues. The CDR3 spells CASGPGVSSYEQYF. CDR3 DNA: TGTGCCAGCGGCCCGGGGGTAAGCTCCTACGAGCAGTACTTC.

The rearrangement links TRBV29-1 to TRBJ1-1, with D possibly being TRBD1 (5 bases). Germline V gene data show CDR1 as SQVTM and CDR2 as ANQGSEA. The ends were cut back, 0 bases at V and 9 bases at J, with 11 bases in the middle. This CDR3 contains 12 residues. CDR3 protein: CSVEEQTEKAFF. The CDR3 DNA is TGCAGCGTTGAAGAGCAGACAGAGAAAGCTTTCTTT.

The CDR3 DNA sequence: TGTGCCAGCAGCCTAATGCGGCTTTCAGGGACTGAAGCTTTCTTT. It translates to CASSLMRLSGTEAFF. The gene calls are TRBV7-9 and TRBJ1-1; D might be TRBD1 (5 bases). V was pared by 5 bases and J by 5 bases, with 18 bases between. The CDR3 length is 15 residues. CDR1 and CDR2 from the germline V gene are SEHNR and FQNEAQ (reference sequence).

The chain employs TRBV6-1 and TRBJ2-7; weak D call: TRBD1 (6 bases). This CDR3 has 15 residues. Per germline, CDR1 MNHNS and CDR2 SASEGT. Deletions cut 6 bases from V and 4 bases from J, with 19 bases between. Here the CDR3 DNA reads TGTGCCAGCAGACGAACCCAGGGGATGGTTTACGAGCAGTACTTC. This codes for CASRRTQGMVYEQYF.

The chain uses TRBV10-3 and TRBJ2-1, with 8 nucleotides matching TRBD2. The CDR3 loop spans 13 amino acids. Germline V gene sequence: CDR1 ENHRY, CDR2 SYGVKD. After removal of 6 bases from V and 6 bases from J, the junction contained 4 bases not matched to a gene. The CDR3 DNA reads as TGTGCCATCAGAGTCGGGGGGGTCAATGAGCAGTTCTTC. Translating gives CAIRVGGVNEQFF.

The V call is TRBV4-3, the J call TRBJ2-5; tentatively, D is TRBD2 (5 bases). The CDR3 sequence is 13 residues long. Trimming removed 1 base at V and 4 bases at J, with 7 bases between. Germline V lookup: CDR1 LGHNA, CDR2 YSLEER. The CDR3 protein is CASSQVRGETQYF. In DNA, the CDR3 is TGCGCCAGCAGCCAAGTCCGGGGAGAGACCCAGTACTTC.

The genes are TRBV5-4 and TRBJ2-1; D might be TRBD2 (6 bases). Germline CDR1 is SGHNT and CDR2 is YYREEE (reference sequence). V was shortened by 2 bases and J by 9 bases, with 12 bases between the two germline ends. The CDR3 is made up of 13 amino acids. CDR3 sequence (DNA): TGTGCCAGCAGCTTTAAGGAGGGCACTGAGCAGTTCTTC. This sequence encodes CASSFKEGTEQFF.

CDR3: CASSLNRGGKNIQYF. The CDR3 nucleotides read TGTGCCAGCTCACTAAACCGAGGGGGCAAAAACATTCAGTACTTC. J is TRBJ2-4 and V is TRBV18; maybe TRBD1 (6 bases). V dropped 4 bases and J dropped 3 bases, with 13 bases sitting between them. The CDR3 extends over 15 amino acids. Germline CDR1 KGHSH, CDR2 LQKENI.